What follows are 4 T cell receptor beta chains derived from one specimen sequenced in a study of blood T cell repertoires in COVID-19. Here immunoSEQ multiplex PCR was the method, and the copy in TCRdb shows in-frame clones only, minus some. The repertoire holds under 200,000 clones, with approximately 81% as singletons. The sample taken for sequencing was peripheral blood. Every receptor here comes from a woman in her seventies with COVID-19, enrolled during active disease.

The chain uses TRBV20-1 and TRBJ2-7, with TRBD2 identical over 8 bases. Germline V gene lookup returns CDR1 DFQATT and CDR2 SNEGSKA (reference sequence). The CDR3 extends over 13 amino acids. With 3 bases clipped from V and 3 bases from J, the junction kept 4 bases outside the gene matches. DNA of the CDR3: TGCAGTGCTAGTCGCGGGGGGCTCTACGAGCAGTACGTC. As protein: CSASRGGLYEQYV.

V gene TRBV3-1 (or the pseudogene TRBV3-2) combines with J gene TRBJ2-1; possibly TRBD2 for D (5 bases). The CDR3 length is 14 residues. V dropped 0 bases and J dropped 8 bases, with 11 bases sitting between them. CDR1 is LGHDT and CDR2 is YNNKEL in the germline V gene (reference sequence). The CDR3 bases are TGTGCCAGCAGCCAAGATGGGAGAAGGGATGAGCAGTTCTTC. Amino acids: CASSQDGRRDEQFF.

The chain recombines TRBV9 with TRBJ1-4; no reliable D call. The germline CDR1 and CDR2 sequences are SGDLS and YYNGEE. Trimming took off 2 bases at V and 4 bases at J, with 6 bases between the two ends. This CDR3 is built from 13 residues. CDR3 in amino acids: CASSVSVNEKLFF. The DNA for the CDR3 is TGTGCCAGCAGCGTCTCCGTTAATGAAAAACTGTTTTTT.

This chain's CDR3 is CASSLWGRPFGRYNEQFF. The CDR3 DNA reads as TGTGCCAGCAGTCTGTGGGGCAGGCCGTTTGGACGTTACAATGAGCAGTTCTTC. The chain has TRBV27 and TRBJ2-1; tentatively, D is TRBD1 (5 bases). The V end was cut by 5 bases, the J end by 4 bases, with 24 bases between. Germline V CDR1 and CDR2: MNHEY, SMNVEV (reference sequence). The CDR3 totals 18 residues.